Below, 2 T cell receptor beta chains from the same sample are listed, as sequenced in a study of cytomegalovirus exposure and HLA in healthy donors. The data were produced by immunoSEQ multiplex PCR, yet TCRdb's version contains in-frame clones alone and is incomplete. Of 100,000 to 150,000 clones in the sample, approximately 95% were seen once. The sequenced sample consisted of PBMCs. The receptors shown here come from a man aged 18 to 29 in good health and CMV-seronegative.

The rearrangement uses TRBV2 and TRBJ2-5; 11 bases map to TRBD2. J was trimmed by 4 bases and V by 10 bases; bases with no gene match: 11. Germline CDR1 reads SNHLY; CDR2 reads FYNNEI. This CDR3 comprises 15 residues. The CDR3 loop is CATTPQLAGVETQYF. The CDR3 nucleotides are TGTGCCACCACCCCCCAACTAGCGGGAGTAGAGACCCAGTACTTC.

This chain connects TRBV6-1 to TRBJ2-1; 7 bases agree with TRBD2. Germline loops: CDR1 MNHNS, CDR2 SASEGT. This CDR3 has 18 residues. The trim removed 0 bases at V and 0 bases at J, leaving 8 bases unmatched. Written as DNA, the CDR3 is TGTGCCAGCAGTGAAGCGCGGTGGGGGGGGAGCTCCTACAATGAGCAGTTCTTC. It specifies CASSEARWGGSSYNEQFF.